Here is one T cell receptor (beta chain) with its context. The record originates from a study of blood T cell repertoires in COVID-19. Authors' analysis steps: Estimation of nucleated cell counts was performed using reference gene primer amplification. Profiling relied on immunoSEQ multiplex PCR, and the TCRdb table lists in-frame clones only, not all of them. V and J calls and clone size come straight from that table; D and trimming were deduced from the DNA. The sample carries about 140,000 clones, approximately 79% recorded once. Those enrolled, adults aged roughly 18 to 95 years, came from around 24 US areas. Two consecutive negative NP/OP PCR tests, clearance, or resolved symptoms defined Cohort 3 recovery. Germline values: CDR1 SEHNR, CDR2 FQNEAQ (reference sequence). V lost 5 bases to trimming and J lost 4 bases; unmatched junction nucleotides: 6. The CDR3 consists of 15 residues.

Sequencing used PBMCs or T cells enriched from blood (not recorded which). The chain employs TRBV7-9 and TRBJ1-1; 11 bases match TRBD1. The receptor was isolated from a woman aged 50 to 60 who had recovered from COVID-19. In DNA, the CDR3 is TGTGCCAGCAGCGGGACCGGGACAGGGGGCACTGAAGCTTTCTTT. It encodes CASSGTGTGGTEAFF.